This paragraph covers one TCR beta chain sequence. The antigen remains unidentified. A read error may produce the germline difference seen at one junction end. This specimen comes from a study of Ad26.COV2.S vaccination and SARS-CoV-2 variants. The study's findings and limits: The study found higher spike-specific TCR breadth in vaccine than placebo recipients.

This CDR3 contains 14 residues. Germline CDR1 is SGHRS and CDR2 is YFSETQ. TCRdb's table, derived via immunoSEQ multiplex PCR, lists solely in-frame clones and lacks some. The sample consists of approximately 340,000 clones, around 90% of them appearing once. The specimen was peripheral blood, collected after recovery from COVID-19. The sequence came from a human donor who had recovered from COVID-19. The chain recombines TRBV5-1 with TRBJ1-2; tentatively, D is TRBD1 (6 bases). In nucleotides, the CDR3 is TGCGCCAGCACCTTGGAGGGGGGAAACTATGGCTACACCTTC. Its protein product is CASTLEGGNYGYTF.